This T cell receptor beta chain was observed in a study of blood T cell repertoires in COVID-19. Overall study context: The study drew acute and convalescent COVID-19 samples from the United States, Italy and Spain. PBMCs, B-cell-depleted T cells, or T cells were the source of the cDNA or gDNA that made up the material.

In the authors' workflow: Amplifying reference gene primers gave estimates of nucleated cell counts. TCRdb's copy holds only in-frame clones and misses some; the assay was immunoSEQ multiplex PCR. For V, J and clone size, that table is used; D and trimming come from the DNA. Of around 140,000 clones listed, around three quarters are singletons. CDR1 and CDR2 (germline): SGHRS, YFSETQ. The CDR3 extends over 14 amino acids. With 5 bases removed from V and 1 base from J, the gap between germline ends came to 12 bases. The V gene is TRBV5-1, the J gene TRBJ2-5; possibly TRBD2 for D (6 bases). Material: peripheral blood. The receptor was derived from a man aged 45-65 years with acute or convalescent COVID-19. The CDR3 protein is CASSSGDFQETQYF. Written as DNA, the CDR3 is TGCGCCAGCAGTTCGGGGGACTTCCAAGAGACCCAGTACTTC.